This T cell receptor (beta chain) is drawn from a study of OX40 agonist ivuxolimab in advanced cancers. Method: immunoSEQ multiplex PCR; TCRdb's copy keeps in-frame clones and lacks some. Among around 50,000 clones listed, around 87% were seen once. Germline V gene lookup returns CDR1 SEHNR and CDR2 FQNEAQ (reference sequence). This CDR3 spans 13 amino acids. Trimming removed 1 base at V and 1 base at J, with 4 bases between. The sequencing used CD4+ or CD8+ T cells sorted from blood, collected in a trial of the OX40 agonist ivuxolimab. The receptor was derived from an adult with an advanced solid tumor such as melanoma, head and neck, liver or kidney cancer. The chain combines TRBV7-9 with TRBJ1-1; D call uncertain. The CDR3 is CASSLVGNTEAFF. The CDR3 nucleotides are TGTGCCAGCAGCTTAGTGGGGAACACTGAAGCTTTCTTT.